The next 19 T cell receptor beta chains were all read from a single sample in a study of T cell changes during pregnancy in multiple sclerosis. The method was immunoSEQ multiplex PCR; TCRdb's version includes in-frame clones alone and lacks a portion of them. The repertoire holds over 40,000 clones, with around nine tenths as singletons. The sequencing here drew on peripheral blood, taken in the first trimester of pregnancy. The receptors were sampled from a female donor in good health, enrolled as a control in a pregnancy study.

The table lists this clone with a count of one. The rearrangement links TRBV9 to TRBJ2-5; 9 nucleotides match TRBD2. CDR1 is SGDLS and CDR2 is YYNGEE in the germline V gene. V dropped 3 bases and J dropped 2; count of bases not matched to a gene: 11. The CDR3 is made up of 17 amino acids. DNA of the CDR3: TGTGCCAGCAGCGCAAGAGGCGGGGGGGCGGTACAAGAGACCCAGTACTTC. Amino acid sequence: CASSARGGGAVQETQYF.

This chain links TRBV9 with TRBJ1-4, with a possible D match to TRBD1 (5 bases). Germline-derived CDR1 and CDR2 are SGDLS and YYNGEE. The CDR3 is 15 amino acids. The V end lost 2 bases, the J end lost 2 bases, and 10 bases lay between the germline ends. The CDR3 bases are TGTGCCAGCAGCGTCGGGGGGGGGACTAATGAAAAACTGTTTTTT. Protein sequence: CASSVGGGTNEKLFF.

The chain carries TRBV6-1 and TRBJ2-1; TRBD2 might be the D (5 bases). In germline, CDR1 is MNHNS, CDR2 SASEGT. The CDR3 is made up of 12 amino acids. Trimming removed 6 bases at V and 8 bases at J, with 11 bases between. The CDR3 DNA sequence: TGTGCCAGCAGCAGGACTTTGGATGAGCAGTTCTTC. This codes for CASSRTLDEQFF.

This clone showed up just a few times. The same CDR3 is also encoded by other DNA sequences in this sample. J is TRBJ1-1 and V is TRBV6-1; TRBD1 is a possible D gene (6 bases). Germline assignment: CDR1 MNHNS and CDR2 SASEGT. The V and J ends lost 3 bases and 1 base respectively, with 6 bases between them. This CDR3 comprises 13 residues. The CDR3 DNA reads TGTGCCAGCAGTGAGACAGGGAACACTGAAGCTTTCTTT. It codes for CASSETGNTEAFF.

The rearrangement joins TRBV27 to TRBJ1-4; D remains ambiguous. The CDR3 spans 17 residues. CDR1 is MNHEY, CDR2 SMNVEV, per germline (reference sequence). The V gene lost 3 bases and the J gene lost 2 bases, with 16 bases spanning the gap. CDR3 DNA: TGTGCCAGCAGTTTGAAGAGAGGGATGATCACTAATGAAAAACTGTTTTTT. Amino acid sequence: CASSLKRGMITNEKLFF. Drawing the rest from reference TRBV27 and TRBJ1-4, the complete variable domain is EAQVTQNPRYLITVTGKKLTVTCSQNMNHEYMSWYRQDPGLGLRQIYYSMNVEVTDKGDVPEGYKVSRKEKRNFPLILESPSPNQTSLYFCASSLKRGMITNEKLFFGSGTQLSVL.

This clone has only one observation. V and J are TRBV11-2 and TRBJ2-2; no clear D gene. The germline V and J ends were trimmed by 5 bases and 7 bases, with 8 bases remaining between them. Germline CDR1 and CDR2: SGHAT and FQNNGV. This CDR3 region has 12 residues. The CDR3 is CASSHSDGELFF. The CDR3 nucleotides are TGTGCCAGCAGCCATAGTGACGGGGAGCTGTTTTTT.

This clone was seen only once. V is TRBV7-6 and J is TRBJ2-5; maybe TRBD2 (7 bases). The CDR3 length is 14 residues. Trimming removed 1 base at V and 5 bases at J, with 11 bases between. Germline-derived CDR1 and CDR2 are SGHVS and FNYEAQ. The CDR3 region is CASSLEGGPETQYF. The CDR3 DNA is TGTGCCAGCAGCTTAGAGGGGGGGCCGGAGACCCAGTACTTC. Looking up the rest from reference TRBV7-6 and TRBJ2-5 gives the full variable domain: GAGVSQSPRYKVTKRGQDVALRCDPISGHVSLYWYRQALGQGPEFLTYFNYEAQQDKSGLPNDRFSAERPEGSISTLTIQRTEQRDSAMYRCASSLEGGPETQYFGPGTRLLVL.

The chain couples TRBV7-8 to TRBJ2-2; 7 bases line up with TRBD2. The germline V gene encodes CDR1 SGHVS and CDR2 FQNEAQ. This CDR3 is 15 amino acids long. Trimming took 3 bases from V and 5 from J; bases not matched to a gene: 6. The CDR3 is CASSFGGRGTGELFF. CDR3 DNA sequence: TGTGCCAGCAGCTTTGGAGGGCGGGGGACCGGGGAGCTGTTTTTT. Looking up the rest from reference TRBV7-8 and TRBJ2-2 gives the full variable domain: GAGVSQSPRYKVAKRGQDVALRCDPISGHVSLFWYQQALGQGPEFLTYFQNEAQLDKSGLPSDRFFAERPEGSVSTLKIQRTQQEDSAVYLCASSFGGRGTGELFFGEGSRLTVL.

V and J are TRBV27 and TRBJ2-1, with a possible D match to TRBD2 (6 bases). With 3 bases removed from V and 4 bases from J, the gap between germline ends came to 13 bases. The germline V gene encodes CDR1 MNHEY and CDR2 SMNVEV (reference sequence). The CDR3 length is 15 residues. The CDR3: CASSFSSGVYNEQFF. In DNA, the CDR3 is TGTGCCAGCAGTTTTAGTAGCGGAGTTTACAATGAGCAGTTCTTC.

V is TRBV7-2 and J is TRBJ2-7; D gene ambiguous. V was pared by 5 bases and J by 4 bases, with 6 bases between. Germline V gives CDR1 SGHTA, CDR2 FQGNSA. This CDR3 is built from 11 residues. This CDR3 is CASSRMYEQYF. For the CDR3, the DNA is TGTGCCAGCAGCCGTATGTACGAGCAGTACTTC.

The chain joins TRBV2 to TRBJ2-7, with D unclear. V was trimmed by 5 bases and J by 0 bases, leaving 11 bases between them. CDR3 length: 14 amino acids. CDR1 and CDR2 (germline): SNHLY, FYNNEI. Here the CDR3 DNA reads TGTGCCAGCAGTACCGCAAGGAGCTCCTACGAGCAGTACTTC. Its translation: CASSTARSSYEQYF. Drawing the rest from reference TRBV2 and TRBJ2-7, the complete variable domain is EPEVTQTPSHQVTQMGQEVILRCVPISNHLYFYWYRQILGQKVEFLVSFYNNEISEKSEIFDDQFSVERPDGSNFTLKIRSTKLEDSAMYFCASSTARSSYEQYFGPGTRLTVT.

The CDR3 nucleotides read TGTGCCAGCACCGAGGGGACTTATACCTACGAGCAGTACTTC. It specifies CASTEGTYTYEQYF. This chain joins TRBV6-1 and TRBJ2-7, with D perhaps TRBD2 (6 bases). With 7 bases removed from V and 2 bases from J, the gap between germline ends came to 15 bases. The CDR3 runs to 14 residues. CDR1 and CDR2 from the germline V gene are MNHNS and SASEGT.

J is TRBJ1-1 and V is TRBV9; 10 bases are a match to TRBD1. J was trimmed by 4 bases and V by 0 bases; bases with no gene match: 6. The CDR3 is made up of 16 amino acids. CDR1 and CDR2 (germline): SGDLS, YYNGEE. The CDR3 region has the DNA TGTGCCAGCAGCGTAGAGACAGGGGGCGCGGGCACTGAAGCTTTCTTT. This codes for CASSVETGGAGTEAFF.

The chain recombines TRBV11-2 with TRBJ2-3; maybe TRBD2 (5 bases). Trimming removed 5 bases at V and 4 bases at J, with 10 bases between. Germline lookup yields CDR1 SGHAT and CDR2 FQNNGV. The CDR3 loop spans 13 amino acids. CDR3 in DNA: TGTGCCAGCAGCCTCGGGCGGGCAGATACGCAGTATTTT. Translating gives CASSLGRADTQYF.

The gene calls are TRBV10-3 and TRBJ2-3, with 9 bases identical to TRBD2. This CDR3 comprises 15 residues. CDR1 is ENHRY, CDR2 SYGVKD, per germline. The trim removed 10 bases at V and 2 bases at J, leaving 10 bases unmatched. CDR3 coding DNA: TGTGCCACCGGGCGGGGGGGCCAAAACACAGATACGCAGTATTTT. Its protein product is CATGRGGQNTDTQYF.

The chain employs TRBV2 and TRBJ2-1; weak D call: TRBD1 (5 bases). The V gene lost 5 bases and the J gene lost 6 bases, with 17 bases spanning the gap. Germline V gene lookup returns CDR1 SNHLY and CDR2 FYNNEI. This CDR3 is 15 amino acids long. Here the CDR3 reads CASSWEQAISNEQFF. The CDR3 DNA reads TGTGCCAGCAGTTGGGAACAGGCTATCTCCAATGAGCAGTTCTTC.

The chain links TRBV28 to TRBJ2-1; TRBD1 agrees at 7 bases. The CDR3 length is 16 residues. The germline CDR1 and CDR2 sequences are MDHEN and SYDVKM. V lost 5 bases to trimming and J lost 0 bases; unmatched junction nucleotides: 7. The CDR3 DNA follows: TGTGCCAGCAGTGCAGGGGGAGTTAGCTCCTACAATGAGCAGTTCTTC. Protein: CASSAGGVSSYNEQFF.

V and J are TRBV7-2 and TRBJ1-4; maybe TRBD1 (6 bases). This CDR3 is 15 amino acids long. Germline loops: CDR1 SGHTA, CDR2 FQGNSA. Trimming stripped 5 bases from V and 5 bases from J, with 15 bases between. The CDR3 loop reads CASSPTQGANEKLFF. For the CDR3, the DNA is TGTGCCAGCAGCCCGACACAGGGCGCCAATGAAAAACTGTTTTTT. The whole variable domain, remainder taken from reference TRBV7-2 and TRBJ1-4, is GAGVSQSPSNKVTEKGKDVELRCDPISGHTALYWYRQSLGQGLEFLIYFQGNSAPDKSGLPSDRFSAERTGGSVSTLTIQRTQQEDSAVYLCASSPTQGANEKLFFGSGTQLSVL.

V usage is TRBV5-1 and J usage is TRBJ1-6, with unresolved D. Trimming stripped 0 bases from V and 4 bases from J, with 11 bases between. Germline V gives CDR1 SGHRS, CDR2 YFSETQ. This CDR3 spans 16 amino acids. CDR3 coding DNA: TGCGCCAGCAGCTTGGTATCCGGGAATTATAATTCACCCCTCCACTTT. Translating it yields CASSLVSGNYNSPLHF.